Below, 17 T cell receptor beta chains from the same sample are listed, as sequenced in a study of cytomegalovirus exposure and HLA in healthy donors. The study ran its PCR with 60 Vbeta and 13 Jbeta primers. The assay was immunoSEQ multiplex PCR, and TCRdb's table has in-frame clones only and misses some. In total, the table holds 100,000 to 150,000 clones. Source material: PBMCs. The receptor source for this set is a man aged 18 to 30 in good health and CMV-seronegative.

The J gene is TRBJ2-7, the V gene TRBV18, with TRBD1 matching 7 bases. The V segment lost 4 bases and the J segment 4 bases; nucleotides outside the gene matches: 7. The CDR3 covers 14 residues. The germline CDR1 and CDR2 sequences are KGHSH and LQKENI. The CDR3 DNA sequence: TGTGCCAGCTCACTAGACAGGGAAGGGTACGAGCAGTACTTC. It encodes CASSLDREGYEQYF.

The rearrangement joins TRBV5-1 to TRBJ2-7; 10 bases map to TRBD2. The CDR3 spans 17 residues. After removal of 1 base from V and 6 bases from J, the junction contained 13 bases not matched to a gene. Germline V gene sequence: CDR1 SGHRS, CDR2 YFSETQ. This CDR3 reads CASSLHSGRLSVSEQYF. In DNA, the CDR3 is TGCGCCAGCAGCTTGCATAGCGGGAGGCTTAGCGTCTCCGAGCAGTACTTC.

The CDR3: CASSLTGQGAGGYTF. CDR3 DNA: TGTGCCAGCAGCTTAACCGGACAGGGGGCGGGCGGCTACACCTTC. The chain carries TRBV6-4 and TRBJ1-2, with TRBD1 matching over 11 bases. The CDR3 length is 15 residues. V lost 6 bases, J lost 8 bases, and 11 bases stayed unmatched. Per the germline V gene, CDR1 is MRHNA and CDR2 is SNTAGT.

The chain recombines TRBV18 with TRBJ2-1; D not certain. The CDR3 totals 16 residues. The V end was cut by 3 bases, the J end by 1 base, with 13 bases between. Germline lookup yields CDR1 KGHSH and CDR2 LQKENI. The CDR3: CASSPRRMLSYNEQFF. Here the CDR3 DNA reads TGTGCCAGCTCACCTAGGCGGATGTTGTCCTACAATGAGCAGTTCTTC.

The V gene is TRBV5-6, the J gene TRBJ1-1, with D possibly TRBD1 on 5 matching bases. CDR1 SGHDT and CDR2 YYEEEE come from the germline V gene. CDR3 size: 15 residues. The germline V and J ends were trimmed by 5 bases and 1 base, with 15 bases remaining between them. CDR3: CASRSLQVGNTEAFF. CDR3 sequence (DNA): TGTGCCAGCAGGTCACTACAGGTGGGGAACACTGAAGCTTTCTTT.

Of note for this clone: The sample carries other DNA sequences with the same CDR3. The chain carries TRBV28 and TRBJ1-5; 9 nucleotides line up with TRBD1. Trimming cost V 5 bases and J 7 bases; bases outside gene matches: 3. This CDR3 contains 13 residues. Germline CDR1 MDHEN, CDR2 SYDVKM. The CDR3, as DNA: TGTGCCAGCAGTGACAGGGGGAGACAGCCCCAGCATTTT. Translating gives CASSDRGRQPQHF.

V is TRBV7-6 and J is TRBJ2-7, with 7 bases identical to TRBD1. This CDR3 is 14 amino acids long. The V segment lost 5 bases and the J segment 0 bases; nucleotides outside the gene matches: 4. Germline-derived CDR1 and CDR2 are SGHVS and FNYEAQ. The CDR3 bases are TGTGCCAGCAGCAACGGGACAGTCTCCTACGAGCAGTACTTC. This encodes CASSNGTVSYEQYF.

V and J are TRBV16 and TRBJ1-5; D uncertain. V gave up 1 base and J gave up 5 bases, with 12 bases separating them. This CDR3 has 15 amino acids. Germline CDR1 KGHSY, CDR2 FQNENV. The CDR3: CASSQFTSTYQPQHF. Here the CDR3 DNA reads TGTGCCAGCAGCCAATTTACGTCAACTTATCAGCCCCAGCATTTT.

The V gene is TRBV6-1, the J gene TRBJ1-5; tentatively, D is TRBD1 (6 bases). Looked up from germline, CDR1 is MNHNS and CDR2 is SASEGT. This CDR3 region has 13 residues. Trimming shortened V by 9 bases and J by 2 bases, and 11 bases separated the two germline ends. The CDR3 spells CASIGGGNQPQHF. In DNA, the CDR3 is TGTGCCAGTATAGGGGGTGGCAATCAGCCCCAGCATTTT.

The rearrangement links TRBV18 to TRBJ1-2; TRBD1 aligns across 9 bases. This CDR3 is 17 amino acids long. V shed 3 bases, J shed 0 bases, and the junction held 8 bases outside the gene matches. The germline V gene has CDR1 KGHSH and CDR2 LQKENI. The CDR3 DNA reads TGTGCCAGCTCACCTAGACAGGGGGAAGTTACTAACTATGGCTACACCTTC. Encoded protein: CASSPRQGEVTNYGYTF.

V gene TRBV6-6 combines with J gene TRBJ2-7; TRBD1 agrees at 8 bases. This CDR3 comprises 13 residues. Looked up from germline, CDR1 is MNHNY and CDR2 is SVGAGI (reference sequence). V lost 8 bases to trimming and J lost 7 bases; unmatched junction nucleotides: 10. The CDR3 sequence: CASCGQGVGEQYF. The CDR3 bases are TGTGCCAGCTGCGGACAGGGTGTAGGAGAGCAGTACTTC.

This chain joins TRBV11-1 and TRBJ1-2; D gene uncertain. V dropped 5 bases and J dropped 2 bases, with 9 bases sitting between them. The CDR3 sequence is 13 residues long. CDR1 is SGHAT and CDR2 is FQDESV in the germline V gene (reference sequence). In DNA, the CDR3 is TGTGCCAGCAGCCGCTCTGAGAACTATGGCTACACCTTC. It specifies CASSRSENYGYTF.

The rearrangement links TRBV5-1 to TRBJ1-5; 8 nucleotides agree with TRBD1. Trimming took 5 bases from V and 7 from J; bases not matched to a gene: 11. There are 15 residues in the CDR3. Germline V gene lookup returns CDR1 SGHRS and CDR2 YFSETQ. CDR3 DNA: TGCGCCAGCAGTTTAGAGACAGGGGTGGGACAGCCCCAGCATTTT. Translating it yields CASSLETGVGQPQHF.

V and J are TRBV4-1 and TRBJ1-1, with D possibly TRBD1 on 6 matching bases. The CDR3 has 14 residues. Germline CDR1 and CDR2: MGHRA and YSYEKL. V gave up 1 base and J gave up 8 bases, with 14 bases separating them. CDR3 protein: CASSQGLGAGEAFF. In nucleotides, the CDR3 is TGCGCCAGCAGCCAAGGTTTGGGGGCCGGGGAAGCTTTCTTT.

The chain recombines TRBV13 with TRBJ2-3, with a tentative D call TRBD2 (6 bases). V was cut by 10 bases and J by 4 bases, with 15 bases left in between. Germline CDR1 PRHDT, CDR2 FYEKMQ (reference sequence). The CDR3 extends over 13 amino acids. The CDR3 protein is CAIPTSRADTQYF. The CDR3 coding sequence is TGTGCCATTCCGACTAGTCGGGCAGATACGCAGTATTTT.

V is TRBV4-2 and J is TRBJ1-1; 7 positions match TRBD1. V dropped 1 base and J dropped 3; count of bases not matched to a gene: 5. CDR1 is LGHNA and CDR2 is YNFKEQ in the germline V gene. The CDR3 totals 15 residues. The DNA of the CDR3 is TGTGCCAGCAGCCAAGCTACTACAGGGGACACTGAAGCTTTCTTT. Amino acid sequence: CASSQATTGDTEAFF.

The V gene is TRBV6-5, the J gene TRBJ2-1; 7 bases are shared with TRBD1. The CDR3 extends over 15 amino acids. With V trimmed by 8 bases and J by 0 bases, 7 bases remained unmatched. Germline assignment: CDR1 MNHEY and CDR2 SVGAGI. CDR3 coding DNA: TGTGCCAGCGGAAGGGACAGCAGCTCCTACAATGAGCAGTTCTTC. Protein product: CASGRDSSSYNEQFF.